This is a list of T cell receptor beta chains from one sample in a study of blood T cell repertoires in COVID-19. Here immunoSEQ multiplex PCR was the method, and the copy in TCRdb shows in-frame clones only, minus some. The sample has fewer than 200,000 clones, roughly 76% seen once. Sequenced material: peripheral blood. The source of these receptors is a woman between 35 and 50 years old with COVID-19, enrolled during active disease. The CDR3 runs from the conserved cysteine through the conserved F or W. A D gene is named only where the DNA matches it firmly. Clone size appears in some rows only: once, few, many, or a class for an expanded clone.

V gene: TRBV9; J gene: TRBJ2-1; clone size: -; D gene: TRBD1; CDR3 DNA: TGTGCCAGCAGCGAGGGGGCAGGTCTTCTCTATGAGCAGTTCTTC; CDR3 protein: CASSEGAGLLYEQFF
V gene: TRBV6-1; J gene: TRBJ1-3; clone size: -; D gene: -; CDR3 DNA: TGTGCCAGCAGTGAATATGAGGAGGTCTCTGGAAACACCATATATTTT; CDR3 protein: CASSEYEEVSGNTIYF
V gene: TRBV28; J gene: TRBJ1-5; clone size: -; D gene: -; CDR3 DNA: TGTGCCAGCAGTTACCGGGGAGAGGGTGGTCAGCCCCAGCATTTT; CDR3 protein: CASSYRGEGGQPQHF
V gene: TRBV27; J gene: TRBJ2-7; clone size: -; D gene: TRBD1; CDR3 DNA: TGTGCCAGCAGTCCACCAGGCAGGGGGCGAGGGCAGTACTTC; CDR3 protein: CASSPPGRGRGQYF
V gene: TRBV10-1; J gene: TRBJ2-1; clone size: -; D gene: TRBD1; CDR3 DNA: TGCGCCAGCAGTGGCGGGACAGGGGGTAATGAGCAGTTCTTC; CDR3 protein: CASSGGTGGNEQFF
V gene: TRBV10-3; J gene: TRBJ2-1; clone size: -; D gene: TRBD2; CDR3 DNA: TGTGCCATCAGTGAGTTCGTGACTAGCGGGAGTACTGAGCAGTTCTTC; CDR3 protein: CAISEFVTSGSTEQFF
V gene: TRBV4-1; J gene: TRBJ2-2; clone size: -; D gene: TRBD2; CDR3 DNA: TGCGCCAGCAGCCAAGTGGGTAGCGGGGGGCCGAACACCGGGGAGCTGTTTTTT; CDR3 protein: CASSQVGSGGPNTGELFF
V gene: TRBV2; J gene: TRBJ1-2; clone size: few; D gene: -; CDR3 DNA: TGTGCCAGTGAAGAAAGCCTTAACTATGGCTACACCTTC; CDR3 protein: CASEESLNYGYTF
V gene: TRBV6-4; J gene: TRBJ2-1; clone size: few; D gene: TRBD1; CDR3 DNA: TGTGCCAGCAAAGTGACAGGGGGCAATGAGCAGTTCTTC; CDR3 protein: CASKVTGGNEQFF
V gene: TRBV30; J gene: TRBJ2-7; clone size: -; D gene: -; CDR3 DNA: TGTGCCTGGAGTGTAGGGGTAAGTCCCTACGAGCAGTACTTC; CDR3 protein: CAWSVGVSPYEQYF
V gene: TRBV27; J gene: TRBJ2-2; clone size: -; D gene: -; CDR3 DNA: TGTGCCAGCACGCAGTGGAACACCGGGGAGCTGTTTTTT; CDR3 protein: CASTQWNTGELFF
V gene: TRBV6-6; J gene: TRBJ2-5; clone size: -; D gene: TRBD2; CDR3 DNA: TGTGCCAGCAGTTTATCGGGGGGGCCGGGTGAGACCCAGTACTTC; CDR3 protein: CASSLSGGPGETQYF
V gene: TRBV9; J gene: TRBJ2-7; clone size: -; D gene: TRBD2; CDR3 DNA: TGTGCCAGCAGCGTAAGGCGGGAGGAGGGCGAGCAGTACTTC; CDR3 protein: CASSVRREEGEQYF
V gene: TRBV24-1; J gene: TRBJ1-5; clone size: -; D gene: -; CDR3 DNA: TGTGCCACCAGTGAGCGGGGAAGCAATCAGCCCCAGCATTTT; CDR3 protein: CATSERGSNQPQHF
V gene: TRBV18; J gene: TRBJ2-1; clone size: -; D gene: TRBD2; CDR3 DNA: TGTGCCAGCGCCTCGGGTGTAGCGGGAGGTGGTAATGAGCAGTTCTTC; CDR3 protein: CASASGVAGGGNEQFF
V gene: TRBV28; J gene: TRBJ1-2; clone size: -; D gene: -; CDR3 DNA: TGTGCCAGCAGTTTAACTGGAAGGGGATATGGCTACACCTTC; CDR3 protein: CASSLTGRGYGYTF
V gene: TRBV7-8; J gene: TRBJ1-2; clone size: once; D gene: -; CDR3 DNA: TGTGCCAGCAGCTTTGGGCAGGGGAACTATGGCTACACCTTC; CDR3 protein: CASSFGQGNYGYTF